One and the same sample provided the 12 T cell receptor beta chains below, sequenced in a study of cytomegalovirus exposure and HLA in healthy donors. This PCR relied on a set of 60 Vbeta primers and 13 Jbeta primers. The protocol was immunoSEQ multiplex PCR, while the TCRdb copy is restricted to in-frame clones and leaves out a portion. The sample has about 150,000 clones; roughly 88% are singletons. The sample consisted of PBMCs. The receptors originated from a woman aged 35 to 49 in good health and CMV-seronegative.

The chain combines TRBV10-3 with TRBJ2-4; D perhaps matches TRBD1 (6 bases). Trimming took 7 bases from V and 11 from J, leaving 9 bases between them. The CDR3 covers 10 residues. Germline loops: CDR1 ENHRY, CDR2 SYGVKD. This CDR3 is CAIIRGLQYF. The CDR3 DNA reads as TGTGCCATCATCAGGGGCCTTCAGTACTTC.

The chain joins TRBV6-6 to TRBJ2-5; a weak D match, TRBD1 (8 bases). This CDR3 has 13 residues. The germline CDR1 and CDR2 sequences are MNHNY and SVGAGI (reference sequence). With 9 bases removed from V and 5 bases from J, the gap between germline ends came to 16 bases. In nucleotides, the CDR3 is TGTGCCAGTTCACAGGGGGGGATGGAGACCCAGTACTTC. Translating gives CASSQGGMETQYF.

The chain recombines TRBV5-4 with TRBJ2-7; the match to TRBD2 covers 13 bases. CDR3 size: 16 residues. CDR1 SGHNT and CDR2 YYREEE come from the germline V gene (reference sequence). V shed 0 bases and J 7 bases; nucleotides not matched to a gene: 7. For the CDR3, the DNA is TGTGCCAGCAGCTTGGCCGGACTAGCGGGAGCTAGGGAGCAGTACTTC. As protein: CASSLAGLAGAREQYF.

The chain carries TRBV29-1 and TRBJ2-3, with TRBD2 as a possible D gene (5 bases). V gave up 1 base and J gave up 4 bases, with 6 bases separating them. The germline CDR1 and CDR2 sequences are SQVTM and ANQGSEA. The CDR3 has 12 amino acids. The CDR3 is CSVEGAADTQYF. CDR3 DNA: TGCAGCGTTGAAGGAGCGGCAGATACGCAGTATTTT.

CDR3 sequence: CASSLRQGGKDEQYF. The CDR3 region has the DNA TGTGCCAGCAGTTTGCGCCAGGGAGGGAAGGACGAGCAGTACTTC. The chain combines TRBV28 with TRBJ2-7; 7 nucleotides agree with TRBD2. J lost 5 bases, V lost 3 bases, and 10 bases had no gene match. This CDR3 comprises 15 residues. In germline, CDR1 is MDHEN, CDR2 SYDVKM.

V is TRBV11-2 and J is TRBJ2-5; TRBD1 matches 7 bases. Per germline, CDR1 SGHAT and CDR2 FQNNGV. The V segment lost 5 bases and the J segment 2 bases; nucleotides outside the gene matches: 14. The CDR3 contains 17 residues. CDR3 sequence: CASSLIDRARHQETQYF. In DNA, the CDR3 is TGTGCCAGCAGCCTTATCGACAGGGCTAGGCATCAAGAGACCCAGTACTTC. The full variable domain, rest sourced from reference TRBV11-2 and TRBJ2-5, is EAGVAQSPRYKIIEKRQSVAFWCNPISGHATLYWYQQILGQGPKLLIQFQNNGVVDDSQLPKDRFSAERLKGVDSTLKIQPAKLEDSAVYLCASSLIDRARHQETQYFGPGTRLLVL.

This clone is a singleton in its sample. The chain recombines TRBV7-2 with TRBJ2-5; weak D call: TRBD1 (5 bases). The CDR3 has 14 amino acids. V was cut by 2 bases and J by 5 bases, with 12 bases left in between. CDR1 is SGHTA, CDR2 FQGNSA, per germline. CDR3 in amino acids: CASSLLGPGETQYF. The DNA for the CDR3 is TGTGCCAGCAGCTTACTAGGGCCAGGGGAGACCCAGTACTTC.

J is TRBJ1-2 and V is TRBV7-9; possible D gene TRBD1, 5 bases. Per germline, CDR1 SEHNR and CDR2 FQNEAQ (reference sequence). The CDR3 runs to 15 residues. Trimming took off 3 bases at V and 2 bases at J, with 13 bases between the two ends. Here the CDR3 reads CASSFREGFNYGYTF. The DNA for the CDR3 is TGTGCCAGCAGCTTCAGGGAAGGGTTCAACTATGGCTACACCTTC.

This clone was picked up one time. The chain has TRBV28 and TRBJ2-7; 9 nucleotides line up with TRBD2. The CDR3 is 15 residues long. Germline CDR1 and CDR2: MDHEN and SYDVKM. With V trimmed by 4 bases and J by 4 bases, 8 bases remained unmatched. Written as DNA, the CDR3 is TGTGCCAGCAGTTCCGGGGCGGGAGGGTGGTACGAGCAGTACTTC. This gives the protein CASSSGAGGWYEQYF.

The rearrangement joins TRBV10-3 to TRBJ2-1; 12 nucleotides match TRBD2. Germline CDR1 reads ENHRY; CDR2 reads SYGVKD. With V trimmed by 6 bases and J by 8 bases, 14 bases remained unmatched. The CDR3 covers 17 residues. In nucleotides, the CDR3 is TGTGCCATCAGGTCCGGGACTAGCGGGCCTATGGGCGATGAGCAGTTCTTC. It encodes CAIRSGTSGPMGDEQFF.

V gene TRBV30 combines with J gene TRBJ1-5, with D perhaps matching TRBD1 (5 bases). Trimming took 4 bases from V and 5 from J, leaving 9 bases between them. CDR3 length: 12 residues. Germline loops: CDR1 GTSNPN, CDR2 SVGIG (reference sequence). This CDR3 reads CAWTQGDQPQHF. CDR3 sequence (DNA): TGTGCCTGGACCCAAGGGGATCAGCCCCAGCATTTT. The full variable domain, completed using reference TRBV30 and TRBJ1-5, is SQTIHQWPATLVQPVGSPLSLECTVEGTSNPNLYWYRQAAGRGLQLLFYSVGIGQISSEVPQNLSASRPQDRQFILSSKKLLLSDSGFYLCAWTQGDQPQHFGDGTRLSIL.

This clone was seen a single time. The genes are TRBV2 and TRBJ2-7; 10 nucleotides agree with TRBD2. The CDR3 totals 15 residues. Per germline, CDR1 SNHLY and CDR2 FYNNEI. Trimming removed 3 bases from V and 6 bases from J; junction bases left unmatched: 8. This CDR3 reads CASSEGGTSVGEQYF. CDR3 nucleotide sequence: TGTGCCAGCAGTGAGGGTGGGACTAGCGTTGGCGAGCAGTACTTC.